This T cell receptor (beta chain) was recorded in a study of T-cell reconstitution after alpha-beta-depleted transplantation in children. Study-level points and caveats: Day-60 TCRbeta diversity that was high in some patients was derived from surviving recipient T cells and thymic progenitors. Newly produced T cells mostly provided counts and TCRbeta diversity after one year, as hyperexpanded clones declined. Expanded graft clones, several hundred of them, were reportedly the source of alpha-beta T cells about two months after transplant.

Unique molecular identifiers were built into the TCRbeta library. TCRdb passed the PCR reads through MiXCR, listing each CDR3 protein once. Here the sample spans about 400,000 distinct CDR3 sequences, roughly 16% being singletons. This clonotype was counted a few times. Its matching antigen is unknown. The CDR3 contains 16 residues. Germline V gene lookup returns CDR1 LGHDT and CDR2 YNNKEL (reference sequence). After removal of 2 bases from V and 2 bases from J, the junction contained 8 bases not matched to a gene. The rearrangement uses TRBV3-1 and TRBJ2-7; 8 nucleotides match TRBD1. The sequence was collected from a boy under three years old who had a stem cell transplant for Wiskott-Aldrich syndrome, so the T cells may come from the graft donor. The sample here was PBMCs, mostly from graft donor cells, taken 360 days after TCRalphabeta/CD19-depleted stem cell transplant. The CDR3 loop reads CASSQNPWTGTYEQYF. CDR3 nucleotide sequence: TGTGCCAGCAGCCAAAACCCATGGACAGGGACCTACGAGCAGTACTTC.